The 11 T cell receptor beta chains below come from one sample, sequenced in a study of cytomegalovirus exposure and HLA in healthy donors. With 60 Vbeta and 13 Jbeta primers, the PCR was carried out. The protocol was immunoSEQ multiplex PCR, while the TCRdb copy is restricted to in-frame clones and leaves out a portion. The data contain about 180,000 clones, roughly four fifths of them singletons. Material: PBMCs. The receptors here all came from a woman between 18 and 29 years old in good health and CMV-seropositive.

V and J are TRBV29-1 and TRBJ1-6; D remains ambiguous. The CDR3 covers 13 residues. Trimming left V 5 bases short and J 1 base short, with 6 bases between. Germline-derived CDR1 and CDR2 are SQVTM and ANQGSEA. Written as DNA, the CDR3 is TGCAGCGTTCGGGATTCCTATAATTCACCCCTCCACTTT. This codes for CSVRDSYNSPLHF.

This clone was seen once. This chain joins TRBV6-1 and TRBJ1-5, with D uncertain. Trimming pared 0 bases from V and 3 bases from J, leaving 6 bases between. The CDR3 is 14 residues long. CDR1 is MNHNS and CDR2 is SASEGT in the germline V gene. For the CDR3, the DNA is TGTGCCAGCAGTGAAGCTGGGCTCAATCAGCCCCAGCATTTT. Residues: CASSEAGLNQPQHF.

The CDR3 loop is CSARDRETQYF. CDR3 coding DNA: TGCAGTGCTAGAGATCGTGAGACCCAGTACTTC. The rearrangement links TRBV20-1 to TRBJ2-5, with no clear D. From germline, CDR1 is DFQATT and CDR2 SNEGSKA (reference sequence). V lost 0 bases to trimming and J lost 5 bases, with 4 bases between them. The CDR3 is 11 residues long.

The chain employs TRBV5-1 and TRBJ2-6; 8 bases align to TRBD1. There are 19 residues in the CDR3. Trimming at V came to 1 base and at J to 1 base, leaving 10 bases not matched to a gene. Germline lookup yields CDR1 SGHRS and CDR2 YFSETQ. CDR3 sequence reads: CASSLRTGPWRSGANVLTF. Written as DNA, the CDR3 is TGCGCCAGCAGCTTGAGGACAGGGCCCTGGAGGTCTGGGGCCAACGTCCTGACTTTC.

CDR3 bases: TGTGCCAGAACCCACCCGGGGCGGGGGATAAGAGAGACCCAGTACTTC. Amino acid sequence: CARTHPGRGIRETQYF. The chain carries TRBV21-1 and TRBJ2-5; the table's D call, TRBD2, was not checked against the DNA. TRBV21-1 is marked as a pseudogene. The CDR3 is made up of 16 amino acids.

This chain connects TRBV5-1 to TRBJ2-2, with 11 bases aligning to TRBD1. V lost 4 bases and J lost 4; bases outside the gene matches: 9. CDR1 is SGHRS and CDR2 is YFSETQ in the germline V gene. This CDR3 is built from 17 residues. CDR3 in DNA: TGCGCCAGCAGCACCCGGACAGGGGGCGCTGGCACCGGGGAGCTGTTTTTT. Translating it yields CASSTRTGGAGTGELFF.

The chain combines TRBV2 with TRBJ2-7, with 8 bases identical to TRBD1. The CDR3 totals 15 residues. V lost 6 bases to trimming and J lost 4 bases; unmatched junction nucleotides: 11. Germline V lookup: CDR1 SNHLY, CDR2 FYNNEI. In DNA, the CDR3 is TGTGCCAGCAGCCCATCCGGGACAGGTCAATACGAGCAGTACTTC. Encoded protein: CASSPSGTGQYEQYF.

DNA for the CDR3: TGCGCCAGCAGCCCTACTAGCGGGGGGCCCAGCTCCTACAATGAGCAGTTCTTC. The encoded protein is CASSPTSGGPSSYNEQFF. The rearrangement joins TRBV5-1 to TRBJ2-1; 12 positions match TRBD2. J lost 0 bases, V lost 4 bases, and 8 bases had no gene match. Germline V gene sequence: CDR1 SGHRS, CDR2 YFSETQ. The CDR3 has 18 amino acids.

The genes are TRBV14 and TRBJ1-1, with a possible D match to TRBD1 (5 bases). V lost 3 bases to trimming and J lost 0 bases, with 17 bases between them. Per the germline V gene, CDR1 is SGHDN and CDR2 is FVKESK. The CDR3 length is 17 residues. Here the CDR3 reads CASSHKWRGAVNTEAFF. In nucleotides, the CDR3 is TGTGCCAGCAGCCATAAATGGAGGGGTGCCGTGAACACTGAAGCTTTCTTT. The full variable domain, rest sourced from reference TRBV14 and TRBJ1-1, is EAGVTQFPSHSVIEKGQTVTLRCDPISGHDNLYWYRRVMGKEIKFLLHFVKESKQDESGMPNNRFLAERTGGTYSTLKVQPAELEDSGVYFCASSHKWRGAVNTEAFFGQGTRLTVV.

The rearrangement joins TRBV30 to TRBJ2-7, with D possibly matching TRBD1 (6 bases). This CDR3 contains 12 residues. V was clipped by 3 bases and J by 4 bases, with 10 bases between them. In germline, CDR1 is GTSNPN, CDR2 SVGIG (reference sequence). The CDR3 loop reads CAWSRGQYEQYF. CDR3 nucleotides: TGTGCCTGGAGCAGAGGACAGTACGAGCAGTACTTC.

The rearrangement joins TRBV27 to TRBJ1-2, with 9 bases fitting TRBD1. Germline V CDR1 and CDR2: MNHEY, SMNVEV (reference sequence). The CDR3 is 14 amino acids. Germline trimming cut 6 bases from V and 7 bases from J; bases unmatched to any gene: 9. DNA of the CDR3: TGTGCCAGCAGCTTGGGACAGGGCAACCGTGGCTACACCTTC. It translates to CASSLGQGNRGYTF.